One and the same sample provided the 10 T cell receptor beta chains below, sequenced in a study of shared clonotypes between healthy human individuals (dated by TCRdb to between 2020 and 2021). The library was produced with the immunoSEQ multiplex PCR assay. Held by TCRdb, this immuneACCESS table contains in-frame sequences only and omits some clones. Under half of the omission traces to an unresolved V gene where checked; the cause of the rest is unknown. The sample includes under 750,000 clones, with approximately 77% observed a single time. The ten largest account for approximately 1.8% of the sample. The sequenced material came from memory CD4+ T cells sorted from blood. The cell subset or site label here, explained by the study, means: CD45RA-negative fraction. These TCRs come from a woman in her thirties in good health.

The chain joins TRBV5-1 to TRBJ2-7; TRBD2 matches at 8 bases. The CDR3 length is 15 residues. Germline V lookup: CDR1 SGHRS, CDR2 YFSETQ. Trimming removed 2 bases from V and 5 bases from J; junction bases left unmatched: 9. The CDR3 protein is CASSFSGRGSHEQYF. As DNA, the CDR3 is TGCGCCAGCAGCTTCTCCGGGAGGGGTTCCCACGAGCAGTACTTC.

This clone was counted a few times. The chain employs TRBV7-3 and TRBJ1-1; D is unclear. With 0 bases removed from V and 6 bases from J, the gap between germline ends came to 5 bases. CDR1 SGHTA and CDR2 FQGTGA come from the germline V gene. CDR3 length equals 12 residues. CDR3 loop: CASSLTFSEAFF. CDR3 sequence (DNA): TGTGCCAGCAGCTTAACTTTCTCTGAAGCTTTCTTT. The full variable domain, its missing parts supplied by reference TRBV7-3 and TRBJ1-1, is GAGVSQTPSNKVTEKGKYVELRCDPISGHTALYWYRQSLGQGPEFLIYFQGTGAADDSGLPNDRFFAVRPEGSVSTLKIQRTERGDSAVYLCASSLTFSEAFFGQGTRLTVV.

This clone was seen a few times. The rearrangement uses TRBV6-4 and TRBJ2-1; 7 positions agree with TRBD2. The junction had 10 bases not matched to a gene; V was cut back by 4 bases and J by 10 bases. Germline CDR1 MRHNA, CDR2 SNTAGT. This CDR3 is 14 amino acids long. The CDR3 is CASSATGGIGEQFF. CDR3 DNA: TGTGCCAGCAGTGCGACGGGAGGTATAGGGGAGCAGTTCTTC.

The chain employs TRBV6-1 and TRBJ1-5; D unclear. CDR3 length: 15 residues. V was shortened by 4 bases and J by 1 base, with 11 bases between the two germline ends. The germline CDR1 and CDR2 sequences are MNHNS and SASEGT. In DNA form, the CDR3 reads TGTGCCAGCAGTGCACCTTCCGACAGCAATCAGCCCCAGCATTTT. Translating gives CASSAPSDSNQPQHF.

The DNA of the CDR3 is TGTGCCAGCAGCCGACAAGGGACAGCACACTCTGGAAACACCATATATTTT. As protein: CASSRQGTAHSGNTIYF. V is TRBV27 and J is TRBJ1-3; 7 nucleotides match TRBD1. V trimming: 6 bases; J trimming: 0 bases; junction bases outside the gene matches: 11. Germline values: CDR1 MNHEY, CDR2 SMNVEV (reference sequence). This CDR3 spans 17 amino acids.

The CDR3 DNA follows: TGTGCCAGCAGTCCGGATGAAAAACTGTTTTTT. It translates to CASSPDEKLFF. The chain couples TRBV28 to TRBJ1-4, with no clear D. The CDR3 is made up of 11 amino acids. V lost 5 bases and J lost 6, with 4 bases in between. Germline-derived CDR1 and CDR2 are MDHEN and SYDVKM.

This chain connects TRBV19 to TRBJ2-2; D possibly corresponds to TRBD2 (5 bases). V lost 0 bases and J lost 2, with 10 bases in between. The CDR3 loop spans 16 amino acids. Germline values: CDR1 LNHDA, CDR2 SQIVND (reference sequence). For the CDR3, the DNA is TGTGCCAGTAGTATAGAAGTCGGGGTTAACACCGGGGAGCTGTTTTTT. This codes for CASSIEVGVNTGELFF.

Comment on this clone: The same CDR3 can be traced to other DNA sequences in this sample. J is TRBJ2-4 and V is TRBV27; D remains unclear. With 3 bases removed from V and 2 bases from J, the gap between germline ends came to 5 bases. CDR1 and CDR2 (germline): MNHEY, SMNVEV (reference sequence). This CDR3 contains 13 residues. In nucleotides, the CDR3 is TGTGCCAGCAGTTTGGGTCCCAAAAACATTCAGTACTTC. Amino acid sequence: CASSLGPKNIQYF.

The CDR3 sequence: CASSVADRVYNEQFF. The CDR3 nucleotides are TGTGCCAGCAGCGTAGCGGACAGGGTCTACAATGAGCAGTTCTTC. The V call is TRBV9, the J call TRBJ2-1; 8 nucleotides line up with TRBD1. V gave up 0 bases and J gave up 3 bases; unmatched junction bases: 2. Looked up from germline, CDR1 is SGDLS and CDR2 is YYNGEE. CDR3 length: 15 amino acids.

In nucleotides, the CDR3 is TGTGCCAGTAGAAAGGGACTAGCGGGCCAAGAGACCCAGTACTTC. Its protein is CASRKGLAGQETQYF. V gene TRBV19 combines with J gene TRBJ2-5; 12 bases map to TRBD2. The V segment lost 6 bases and the J segment 1 base; nucleotides outside the gene matches: 3. The CDR3 sequence is 15 residues long. Germline V gives CDR1 LNHDA, CDR2 SQIVND (reference sequence).